The 12 T cell receptor beta chains given below trace back to one sample, sequenced in a study of T cell responses to AZD1222 COVID-19 vaccine. Profiling relied on immunoSEQ multiplex PCR, and the TCRdb table lists in-frame clones only, not all of them. The repertoire holds under 95,000 clones, with about nine tenths as singletons. The sample consisted of peripheral blood, taken on day 0 of AZD1222 vaccination. The origin of the receptors is an adult in good health.

V is TRBV21-1 and J is TRBJ2-1; TRBD1 reflects the table's D call only, with no check against the DNA. TRBV21-1 is assigned pseudogene status. The CDR3 has 15 residues. CDR3 nucleotide sequence: TGTGCCAGCAGCAAAGCTTGGCAGGTCTTGCATGAGCAGTTCTTC. This gives the protein CASSKAWQVLHEQFF.

The V gene is TRBV19, the J gene TRBJ1-5; possibly TRBD1 for D (5 bases). CDR1 is LNHDA, CDR2 SQIVND, per germline (reference sequence). The CDR3 totals 14 residues. Trimming pared 7 bases from V and 7 bases from J, leaving 17 bases between. The DNA for the CDR3 is TGTGCCAGTACCCCGCGGGCAGAGGGGCAGCCCCAGCATTTT. Its protein is CASTPRAEGQPQHF.

V and J are TRBV6-5 and TRBJ1-5; 8 positions match TRBD1. This CDR3 has 15 residues. Germline lookup yields CDR1 MNHEY and CDR2 SVGAGI. With V trimmed by 4 bases and J by 3 bases, 5 bases remained unmatched. CDR3: CASSLDRANNQPQHF. The CDR3 DNA follows: TGTGCCAGCAGTTTGGACAGGGCGAACAATCAGCCCCAGCATTTT.

J is TRBJ2-7 and V is TRBV29-1; TRBD1 might be the D (6 bases). Per germline, CDR1 SQVTM and CDR2 ANQGSEA. V was trimmed by 0 bases and J by 2 bases, leaving 14 bases between them. The CDR3 runs 15 residues. This CDR3 reads CSVEDGREGAYEQYF. CDR3 in DNA: TGCAGCGTTGAAGATGGTCGTGAGGGGGCCTACGAGCAGTACTTC.

This clone was detected only a few times. The V gene is TRBV20-1, the J gene TRBJ2-7; no firm D call. V shed 1 base and J shed 12 bases, with 13 bases lying between them. Per the germline V gene, CDR1 is DFQATT and CDR2 is SNEGSKA (reference sequence). The CDR3 has 11 residues. The chain's CDR3 is CSARAAHGLYF. Here the CDR3 DNA reads TGCAGTGCTAGAGCGGCCCACGGTCTGTACTTC.

The J gene is TRBJ1-3, the V gene TRBV3-1 (or the pseudogene TRBV3-2); 12 bases align to TRBD1. V shed 7 bases and J 3 bases; nucleotides not matched to a gene: 10. The CDR3 sequence is 17 residues long. Per germline, CDR1 LGHDT and CDR2 YNNKEL (reference sequence). CDR3 region: CASTPAGTGGSGNTIYF. The CDR3 coding sequence is TGTGCCAGCACCCCCGCCGGGACAGGGGGCAGTGGAAACACCATATATTTT.

The chain combines TRBV30 with TRBJ2-7; TRBD2 might be the D (5 bases). From germline, CDR1 is GTSNPN and CDR2 SVGIG (reference sequence). CDR3 size: 12 residues. V was cut by 4 bases and J by 4 bases, with 11 bases left in between. The CDR3 region has the DNA TGTGCCTGGACCCGGGATCGATACGAGCAGTACTTC. It encodes CAWTRDRYEQYF.

The chain joins TRBV7-3 to TRBJ2-5; TRBD2 might be the D (5 bases). Germline loops: CDR1 SGHTA, CDR2 FQGTGA. The CDR3 spans 14 residues. Deletions cut 0 bases from V and 5 bases from J, with 10 bases between. The CDR3 spells CASSLTWEMETQYF. In DNA, the CDR3 is TGTGCCAGCAGCTTAACGTGGGAGATGGAGACCCAGTACTTC.

The rearrangement links TRBV7-3 to TRBJ1-1; D is possibly TRBD1 (6 bases). V lost 4 bases and J lost 1, with 10 bases in between. Germline V gives CDR1 SGHTA, CDR2 FQGTGA. This CDR3 comprises 14 residues. The CDR3 region is CASSSGVSNTEAFF. The CDR3 coding sequence is TGTGCCAGCAGCTCAGGGGTATCGAACACTGAAGCTTTCTTT. Full variable domain (remainder filled in from reference TRBV7-3 and TRBJ1-1): GAGVSQTPSNKVTEKGKYVELRCDPISGHTALYWYRQSLGQGPEFLIYFQGTGAADDSGLPNDRFFAVRPEGSVSTLKIQRTERGDSAVYLCASSSGVSNTEAFFGQGTRLTVV.

The gene calls are TRBV27 and TRBJ2-1; D is undetermined. The CDR3 is made up of 17 amino acids. The germline gives CDR1 MNHEY, CDR2 SMNVEV (reference sequence). Between the trimmed V and J ends, which lost 0 bases and 3 bases, there was a span of 15 bases. CDR3 amino acids: CASSLSPPQVVYNEQFF. The CDR3 bases are TGTGCCAGCAGTTTATCGCCCCCCCAGGTGGTCTACAATGAGCAGTTCTTC.

This chain joins TRBV6-5 and TRBJ2-3; D might be TRBD1 (6 bases). Between the trimmed V and J ends, which lost 4 bases and 8 bases, there was a span of 22 bases. The V gene's germline CDR1 is MNHEY and CDR2 SVGAGI. This CDR3 is 16 amino acids long. The CDR3 sequence is CASSSTSGAVESTQYF. The CDR3 DNA reads TGTGCCAGCAGTTCGACTTCAGGGGCGGTAGAGTCTACGCAGTATTTT.

The chain is built from TRBV5-6 and TRBJ2-7; D perhaps matches TRBD1 (5 bases). This CDR3 region has 15 residues. The germline V and J ends were trimmed by 0 bases and 0 bases, with 10 bases remaining between them. CDR1 is SGHDT and CDR2 is YYEEEE in the germline V gene. The CDR3 DNA follows: TGTGCCAGCAGCTTGGTAGGGGCAAACTCCTACGAGCAGTACTTC. Translation gives CASSLVGANSYEQYF.